These T cell receptor beta chains were read from a single sample in a study of T cells in Graves' hyperthyroidism and ophthalmopathy. Each CDR3 protein gets one entry after TCRdb re-called the multiplex PCR reads with MiXCR. The table records fewer than 450,000 distinct CDR3 sequences, around 20% of them present only once. Input material: blood. These receptor sequences come from a man aged 18 to 29 with Graves' ophthalmopathy. Each CDR3 is given with its conserved first and last residue. The D gene is left open where the match is weak. Size is stated for part of the rows, as once, few or many counts, or as a class when the clone is expanded.

J gene: TRBJ2-1; clone size: many; V gene: TRBV7-2; D gene: NA; CDR3 DNA: TGTGCCAGCAGCCCCGAGATAGCGGCGTACAATGAGCAGTTCTTC; CDR3 protein: CASSPEIAAYNEQFF
J gene: TRBJ1-1; clone size: NA; V gene: TRBV11-2; D gene: NA; CDR3 DNA: TGTGCCAGCAGCTTAGACCAGAGGCTCGGAACTGAAGCTTTCTTT; CDR3 protein: CASSLDQRLGTEAFF
J gene: TRBJ1-1; clone size: many; V gene: TRBV27; D gene: NA; CDR3 DNA: TGTGCCAGCAGTATCAACAGGGTTATGAACACTGAAGCTTTCTTT; CDR3 protein: CASSINRVMNTEAFF
J gene: TRBJ2-2; clone size: few; V gene: TRBV6-1; D gene: TRBD2; CDR3 DNA: TGTGCCAGCAGAGCGGGGGGGGGCCCCGGGGAGCTGTTTTTT; CDR3 protein: CASRAGGGPGELFF
J gene: TRBJ1-1; clone size: few; V gene: TRBV25-1; D gene: NA; CDR3 DNA: TGTGCCAGCACCACAACAGGGCCCTATGGTGAAGCTTTCTTT; CDR3 protein: CASTTTGPYGEAFF
J gene: TRBJ2-1; clone size: many; V gene: TRBV18; D gene: NA; CDR3 DNA: TGTGCCAGCTCACCCACAAGAGATGGGGAGCAGTTCTTC; CDR3 protein: CASSPTRDGEQFF
J gene: TRBJ2-6; clone size: few; V gene: TRBV24-1; D gene: TRBD2; CDR3 DNA: TGTGCCACCAGTGGCGGGGGAGGATGGGCCAACGTCCTGACTTTC; CDR3 protein: CATSGGGGWANVLTF
J gene: TRBJ2-1; clone size: many; V gene: TRBV14; D gene: TRBD2; CDR3 DNA: TGTGCCAGCAGCCAAGATGAGGGACTAGCCTCCTACAATGAGCAGTTCTTC; CDR3 protein: CASSQDEGLASYNEQFF
J gene: TRBJ1-1; clone size: NA; V gene: TRBV30; D gene: NA; CDR3 DNA: TGTGCCTGGAATTTAGGGACCGCCACTGAAGCTTTCTTT; CDR3 protein: CAWNLGTATEAFF
J gene: TRBJ1-1; clone size: few; V gene: TRBV2; D gene: NA; CDR3 DNA: TGTGCCAGCAGTTTGACAGTGAACACTGAAGCTTCCTTT; CDR3 protein: CASSLTVNTEASF
J gene: TRBJ2-7; clone size: many; V gene: TRBV2; D gene: NA; CDR3 DNA: TGTGCCAGCAGTGAAGCCTTAATAGCTGTCTACAAGCAGTACTTC; CDR3 protein: CASSEALIAVYKQYF
J gene: TRBJ1-6; clone size: many; V gene: TRBV6-1; D gene: NA; CDR3 DNA: TGTGCCAGCAGTTTTAGGGCACCCGATAATTCACCCCTCCACTTT; CDR3 protein: CASSFRAPDNSPLHF
J gene: TRBJ2-7; clone size: few; V gene: TRBV20-1; D gene: NA; CDR3 DNA: TGCAGTGCTGGGGAGCAGTACTTC; CDR3 protein: CSAGEQYF
J gene: TRBJ2-7; clone size: NA; V gene: TRBV6-1; D gene: TRBD1; CDR3 DNA: TGTGCCAGCAGCGGCGACAGGGGCGGCGAGCAGTACTTC; CDR3 protein: CASSGDRGGEQYF
J gene: TRBJ2-7; clone size: many; V gene: TRBV7-9; D gene: NA; CDR3 DNA: TGTGCCAGCAGCTTTCAGGGAGGTCCCTACGAGCAGTACTTC; CDR3 protein: CASSFQGGPYEQYF
J gene: TRBJ1-2; clone size: many; V gene: TRBV2; D gene: NA; CDR3 DNA: TGTGCCAGCAGTGGTGAACCGGTCAGAGGCTACACCTTC; CDR3 protein: CASSGEPVRGYTF
J gene: TRBJ2-7; clone size: once; V gene: TRBV20-1; D gene: TRBD2; CDR3 DNA: TGCAGTGCTCAAGCGGCTAGCGGGGACCACGAGCAGTACTTC; CDR3 protein: CSAQAASGDHEQYF
J gene: TRBJ2-1; clone size: many; V gene: TRBV12-3/TRBV12-4; D gene: NA; CDR3 DNA: TGTGCCAGCAGTTTTTGGGGGATCGGGTCCTACAATGAGCAGTTCTTC; CDR3 protein: CASSFWGIGSYNEQFF
J gene: TRBJ2-6; clone size: few; V gene: TRBV18; D gene: TRBD1; CDR3 DNA: TGTGCCAGCTCACTACGACAGGGGTCGGCCAACGTCCTGACTTTC; CDR3 protein: CASSLRQGSANVLTF
J gene: TRBJ2-3; clone size: few; V gene: TRBV18; D gene: NA; CDR3 DNA: TGTGCCAGCTCACCACCGATTGCGGGGGCGGGAGATACGCAGTATTTT; CDR3 protein: CASSPPIAGAGDTQYF
J gene: TRBJ2-1; clone size: many; V gene: TRBV5-1; D gene: NA; CDR3 DNA: TGCGCCAGCAGCCCGCCGGGCCCCTCATCAGGGCAGTTCTTC; CDR3 protein: CASSPPGPSSGQFF
J gene: TRBJ2-3; clone size: many; V gene: TRBV5-1; D gene: TRBD2; CDR3 DNA: TGCGCCAGCAGCTTGGTAGGGGAGGGGTCAGATACGCAGTATTTT; CDR3 protein: CASSLVGEGSDTQYF
J gene: TRBJ1-2; clone size: many; V gene: TRBV11-1; D gene: NA; CDR3 DNA: TGTGCCAGCAGCTTCGCTACCGGGACCGGCTATGGCTACACCTTC; CDR3 protein: CASSFATGTGYGYTF
J gene: TRBJ2-7; clone size: many; V gene: TRBV6-1; D gene: TRBD1; CDR3 DNA: TGTGCCAGCAGCGATTACCGGGACAGGGCCCACGAGCAGTACTTC; CDR3 protein: CASSDYRDRAHEQYF
J gene: TRBJ2-7; clone size: many; V gene: TRBV29-1; D gene: TRBD1; CDR3 DNA: TGCAGCGTCCTGGACAGGGGAGGTGAGCAGTACTTC; CDR3 protein: CSVLDRGGEQYF
J gene: TRBJ2-3; clone size: NA; V gene: TRBV9; D gene: TRBD2; CDR3 DNA: TGTGCCAGCAGCGCACGACTAGCGGGGGGGCTGGCAGATACGCAGTATTTT; CDR3 protein: CASSARLAGGLADTQYF
J gene: TRBJ2-1; clone size: many; V gene: TRBV11-2; D gene: TRBD2; CDR3 DNA: TGTGCCAGCAGCCCCCGGGGGGGCCCTACGAGTGAGCAGTTCTTC; CDR3 protein: CASSPRGGPTSEQFF
J gene: TRBJ1-1; clone size: NA; V gene: TRBV6-1; D gene: NA; CDR3 DNA: TGTGCCAGCTGGGGTCCCGAGCGGAACACTGAAGCTTTCTTT; CDR3 protein: CASWGPERNTEAFF
J gene: TRBJ1-1; clone size: NA; V gene: TRBV18; D gene: NA; CDR3 DNA: TGTGCCAGCTCACCCGAAGGCAGGGAGGTGGCTGAAGCTTTCTTT; CDR3 protein: CASSPEGREVAEAFF
J gene: TRBJ1-2; clone size: many; V gene: TRBV5-1; D gene: TRBD1; CDR3 DNA: TGCGCCAGCAGCACCGACCCGGGACAGGGGGAAGGCTACACCTTC; CDR3 protein: CASSTDPGQGEGYTF
J gene: TRBJ1-4; clone size: many; V gene: TRBV18; D gene: TRBD1; CDR3 DNA: TGTGCCAGCTCACCGCCAACAGGGGAGGGTAATGAAAAACTGTTTTTT; CDR3 protein: CASSPPTGEGNEKLFF
J gene: TRBJ1-2; clone size: many; V gene: TRBV6-1; D gene: NA; CDR3 DNA: TGTGCCAGCAGTGAGCCAGGGAGAAGGCCTGGCTACACCTTC; CDR3 protein: CASSEPGRRPGYTF
J gene: TRBJ1-2; clone size: many; V gene: TRBV14; D gene: TRBD1; CDR3 DNA: TGTGCCAGCAGCCGGTGGACAGGGGAGGATGGCTACACCTTC; CDR3 protein: CASSRWTGEDGYTF
J gene: TRBJ2-3; clone size: many; V gene: TRBV2; D gene: TRBD2; CDR3 DNA: TGTGCCAGCAGCCTTAGCGGGACCCCCACAGATACGCAGTATTTT; CDR3 protein: CASSLSGTPTDTQYF
J gene: TRBJ2-6; clone size: few; V gene: TRBV5-1; D gene: TRBD1; CDR3 DNA: TGCGCCAGCAGATTTATGACCGGGACAGGGGGAGGTGGGGCCAACGTCCTGACTTTC; CDR3 protein: CASRFMTGTGGGGANVLTF
J gene: TRBJ2-7; clone size: many; V gene: TRBV15; D gene: TRBD1; CDR3 DNA: TGTGCCACCAGCAGAGACAGGGGGAGCTCCTACGAGCAGTACTTC; CDR3 protein: CATSRDRGSSYEQYF
J gene: TRBJ1-5; clone size: many; V gene: TRBV2; D gene: NA; CDR3 DNA: TGTGCCAGCGGGGGGGACAGCAATCAGCCCCAGCATTTT; CDR3 protein: CASGGDSNQPQHF
J gene: TRBJ1-5; clone size: many; V gene: TRBV6-6; D gene: NA; CDR3 DNA: TGTGCCAGCAGTTACAGTGGCAGTTCATATCAGCCCCAGCATTTT; CDR3 protein: CASSYSGSSYQPQHF
J gene: TRBJ2-5; clone size: NA; V gene: TRBV20-1; D gene: TRBD1; CDR3 DNA: TGCAGTGCTAGAGCATCAGGGGGCGAGACCCAGTACTTC; CDR3 protein: CSARASGGETQYF
J gene: TRBJ2-7; clone size: NA; V gene: TRBV14; D gene: TRBD1; CDR3 DNA: TGTGCCAGCAGCCAAGGGATTGGGACAGCTCGTGAGCAGTACTTC; CDR3 protein: CASSQGIGTAREQYF
J gene: TRBJ2-2; clone size: NA; V gene: TRBV27; D gene: TRBD1; CDR3 DNA: TGTGCCAGCAGAACAGGGGGCGCAGCCGGGGAGCTGTTTTTT; CDR3 protein: CASRTGGAAGELFF
J gene: TRBJ1-3; clone size: NA; V gene: TRBV12-3/TRBV12-4; D gene: NA; CDR3 DNA: TGTGCCAGTAGTAAGTCTGGAAACACCATATATTTT; CDR3 protein: CASSKSGNTIYF
J gene: TRBJ2-1; clone size: NA; V gene: TRBV18; D gene: TRBD2; CDR3 DNA: TGTGCCAGCTCACCGGCTAGCGGGGGTAATTTGGATGAGCAGTTCTTC; CDR3 protein: CASSPASGGNLDEQFF
J gene: TRBJ2-7; clone size: few; V gene: TRBV4-2; D gene: NA; CDR3 DNA: TGTGCCAGCAGCCAAGATGCAGTGAGCCCCTACGAGCAGTACTTC; CDR3 protein: CASSQDAVSPYEQYF
J gene: TRBJ1-1; clone size: many; V gene: TRBV18; D gene: NA; CDR3 DNA: TGTGCCAGCTCACCGGAGGGGGAATCTGAAGCTTTCTTT; CDR3 protein: CASSPEGESEAFF
J gene: TRBJ2-7; clone size: NA; V gene: TRBV15; D gene: TRBD1; CDR3 DNA: TGTGCCACCAGCAGCCCGCCCCAGGGGGACAACGAGCAGTACTTC; CDR3 protein: CATSSPPQGDNEQYF
J gene: TRBJ1-1; clone size: few; V gene: TRBV7-8; D gene: NA; CDR3 DNA: TGTGCCAGCAGCTTTGACACCGAGAACACTGAAGCTTTCTTT; CDR3 protein: CASSFDTENTEAFF
J gene: TRBJ1-5; clone size: NA; V gene: TRBV10-3; D gene: NA; CDR3 DNA: TGTGCCATCAGTGAGTCGCTTGACGCTCAGCCCCAGCATTTT; CDR3 protein: CAISESLDAQPQHF
J gene: TRBJ2-2; clone size: many; V gene: TRBV11-1; D gene: TRBD2; CDR3 DNA: TGTGCCAGCAGCTTGGAGCGGGGTTACACCGGGGAGCTGTTTTTT; CDR3 protein: CASSLERGYTGELFF
J gene: TRBJ2-1; clone size: few; V gene: TRBV5-6; D gene: TRBD2; CDR3 DNA: TGTGCCAGCAGCTCCCGAGCCTGGGACTACAACTACAATGAGCAGTTCTTC; CDR3 protein: CASSSRAWDYNYNEQFF
J gene: TRBJ1-1; clone size: many; V gene: TRBV7-8; D gene: TRBD1; CDR3 DNA: TGTGCCAGCAGCCCCTACAGGGGGCAGGCCACTGAAGCTTTCTTT; CDR3 protein: CASSPYRGQATEAFF
J gene: TRBJ2-5; clone size: many; V gene: TRBV11-2; D gene: NA; CDR3 DNA: TGTGCCAGCAGCATGGGACGGGCCCAAGAGACCCAGTACTTC; CDR3 protein: CASSMGRAQETQYF
J gene: TRBJ1-2; clone size: NA; V gene: TRBV20-1; D gene: TRBD1; CDR3 DNA: TGCAGTGCAGCGGGACAGCCTCTCTATGGCTACACCTTC; CDR3 protein: CSAAGQPLYGYTF
J gene: TRBJ2-1; clone size: few; V gene: TRBV5-1; D gene: TRBD2; CDR3 DNA: TGCGCCAGCAGCTTGGCATCCCCGGGGGGGTACAATGAGCAGTTCTTC; CDR3 protein: CASSLASPGGYNEQFF
J gene: TRBJ1-3; clone size: many; V gene: TRBV20-1; D gene: TRBD1; CDR3 DNA: TGCAGTGCCCCTAAGACAGGGAGTCTTGACGGAAACACCATATATTTT; CDR3 protein: CSAPKTGSLDGNTIYF
J gene: TRBJ2-3; clone size: NA; V gene: TRBV6-1; D gene: TRBD1; CDR3 DNA: TGTGCCAGCAGTGACTGGGACAGGTTCACAGATACGCAGTATTTT; CDR3 protein: CASSDWDRFTDTQYF
J gene: TRBJ2-1; clone size: many; V gene: TRBV3-1; D gene: TRBD2; CDR3 DNA: TGTGCCAGCAGCCAAGCTTTTAGCGGGGGATACAATGAGCAGTTCTTC; CDR3 protein: CASSQAFSGGYNEQFF
J gene: TRBJ2-2; clone size: NA; V gene: TRBV11-3; D gene: NA; CDR3 DNA: TGTGCCAGCAGCTCCGGGGACTACACCGGGGAGCTGTTTTTT; CDR3 protein: CASSSGDYTGELFF
J gene: TRBJ2-7; clone size: many; V gene: TRBV7-9; D gene: NA; CDR3 DNA: TGTGCCAGCAGCTGGGGGGGTGGGACAGATTTCTACGAGCAGTACTTC; CDR3 protein: CASSWGGGTDFYEQYF